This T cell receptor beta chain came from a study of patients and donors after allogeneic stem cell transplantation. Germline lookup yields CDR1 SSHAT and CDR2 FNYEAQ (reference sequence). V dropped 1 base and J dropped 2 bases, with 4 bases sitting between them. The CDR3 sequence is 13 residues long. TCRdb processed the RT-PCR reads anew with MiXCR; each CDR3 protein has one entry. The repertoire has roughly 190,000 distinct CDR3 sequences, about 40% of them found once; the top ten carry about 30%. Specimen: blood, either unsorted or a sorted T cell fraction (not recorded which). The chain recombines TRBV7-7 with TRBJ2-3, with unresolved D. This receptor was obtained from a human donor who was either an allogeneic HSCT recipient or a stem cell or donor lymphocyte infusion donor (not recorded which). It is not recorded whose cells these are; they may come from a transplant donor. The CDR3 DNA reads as TGTGCCAGCAGCTTAGGGCCCACAGATACGCAGTATTTT. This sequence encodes CASSLGPTDTQYF.